This T cell receptor beta chain was observed in a study of immune evolution from preneoplasia to lung adenocarcinoma. Trimming cost V 5 bases and J 7 bases; bases outside gene matches: 2. The length of the CDR3 is 11 residues. From germline, CDR1 is GTSNPN and CDR2 SVGIG (reference sequence). The assay was immunoSEQ multiplex PCR, and TCRdb's table has in-frame clones only and misses some. The table has roughly 6,100 clones, approximately 80% seen once. The clonotype comes from a person between 50 and 69 years old with lung adenocarcinoma. The source material was FFPE minimally invasive lung adenocarcinoma tissue. The V call is TRBV30, the J call TRBJ2-7; 10 bases fit TRBD1. The CDR3 here is CAWDRGLEQYF. The CDR3 region has the DNA TGTGCCTGGGACAGGGGGCTTGAGCAGTACTTC.